The source of this TCR beta chain is a study of OX40 agonist ivuxolimab in advanced cancers. Study summary: It was ivuxolimab, an agonistic anti-OX40 (CD134) antibody, that patients were treated with.

Autoimmune disease history or systemic immunosuppression led to patients being barred. The assay was immunoSEQ multiplex PCR, and TCRdb's table has in-frame clones only and misses some. The sample includes 55,000 to 80,000 clones, around 90% of them seen just once. Study-level findings and limits: CD4+ and CD8+ blood T cells expanded clonally by week 6 at 0.1 to 3.0 mg/kg. Some nonresponders also had low normalized T-cell clonal expansion.

There are 16 residues in the CDR3. V was trimmed by 4 bases and J by 4 bases, leaving 16 bases between them. Germline assignment: CDR1 SGHNT and CDR2 YENEEA. Concerning this clone: Its antigen is still unknown.

The sequences come from CD4+ or CD8+ T cells sorted from blood, collected in a trial of the OX40 agonist ivuxolimab. This TCR was sampled from an adult with an advanced solid tumor such as melanoma, head and neck, liver or kidney cancer. The chain employs TRBV11-3 and TRBJ1-4; weak D call: TRBD1 (6 bases). CDR3 region: CASSSWGGGYNEKLFF. CDR3 in DNA: TGTGCCAGCAGCTCGTGGGGGGGCGGTTATAATGAAAAACTGTTTTTT.